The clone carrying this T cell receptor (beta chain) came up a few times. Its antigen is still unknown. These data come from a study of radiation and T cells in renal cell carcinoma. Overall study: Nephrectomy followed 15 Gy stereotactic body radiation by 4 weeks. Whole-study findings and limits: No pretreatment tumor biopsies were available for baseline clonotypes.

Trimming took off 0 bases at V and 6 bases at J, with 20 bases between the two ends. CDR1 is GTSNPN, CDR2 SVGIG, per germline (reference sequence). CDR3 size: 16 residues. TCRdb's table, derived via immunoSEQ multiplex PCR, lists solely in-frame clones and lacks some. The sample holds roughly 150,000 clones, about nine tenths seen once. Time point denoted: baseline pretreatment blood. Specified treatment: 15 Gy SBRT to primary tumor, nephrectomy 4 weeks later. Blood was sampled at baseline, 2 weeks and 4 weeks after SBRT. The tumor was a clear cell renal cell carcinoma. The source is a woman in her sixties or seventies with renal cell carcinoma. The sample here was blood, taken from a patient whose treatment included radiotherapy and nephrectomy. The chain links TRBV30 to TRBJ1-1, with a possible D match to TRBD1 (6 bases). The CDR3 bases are TGTGCCTGGAGTGTAAGGGTTACGGGGGGCGACGCTGAAGCTTTCTTT. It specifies CAWSVRVTGGDAEAFF.